This entry concerns a single T cell receptor beta chain. Its specificity is not known. The sample originates from a study of lymphopenia after photon versus proton radiotherapy. Study-wide results and caveats: After the lymphocyte nadir, photon-treated repertoires showed oligoclonal expansion, especially of CD8+ Temra cells. Larger post-nadir TCR diversity loss correlated inversely with survival in deceased patients. Photon-treated patients lost naive T cells and TCR diversity; proton-treated stayed stable.

Produced via immunoSEQ multiplex PCR; TCRdb's table is partial and in-frame only. This sample has about 55,000 clones; roughly 80% occur once, and the top ten carry around 2%. Germline-derived CDR1 and CDR2 are GTSNPN and SVGIG (reference sequence). This CDR3 region has 17 residues. The V gene lost 5 bases and the J gene lost 0 bases, with 20 bases spanning the gap. Source: peripheral blood, taken from a patient treated with proton-based radiotherapy. The chain links TRBV30 to TRBJ1-3; no reliable D call. This receptor was taken from a man aged 60-69 years with pancreatic cancer. The CDR3 loop is CAWVSYGVEISGNTIYF. CDR3 coding DNA: TGTGCCTGGGTGAGCTATGGGGTCGAGATCTCTGGAAACACCATATATTTT.